This T cell receptor (beta chain) was observed in a study of cytomegalovirus exposure and HLA in healthy donors. The PCR used 60 Vbeta and 13 Jbeta primers. Here immunoSEQ multiplex PCR was the method, and the copy in TCRdb shows in-frame clones only, minus some. The table lists some 150,000 clones, under 90% of them singletons. V was trimmed by 8 bases and J by 5 bases, leaving 13 bases between them. The CDR3 has 13 residues. The V gene's germline CDR1 is LNHNV and CDR2 YYDKDF (reference sequence). V and J are TRBV15 and TRBJ1-5; D is unclear. Sequenced: PBMCs. The clonotype comes from a boy aged 2 to 10 in good health and CMV-seronegative. The DNA for the CDR3 is TGTGCCACCTCTACTAGGACGGATCAGCCCCAGCATTTT. This codes for CATSTRTDQPQHF. The full variable domain, completed using reference TRBV15 and TRBJ1-5, is DAMVIQNPRYQVTQFGKPVTLSCSQTLNHNVMYWYQQKSSQAPKLLFHYYDKDFNNEADTPDNFQSRRPNTSFCFLDIRSPGLGDTAMYLCATSTRTDQPQHFGDGTRLSIL.